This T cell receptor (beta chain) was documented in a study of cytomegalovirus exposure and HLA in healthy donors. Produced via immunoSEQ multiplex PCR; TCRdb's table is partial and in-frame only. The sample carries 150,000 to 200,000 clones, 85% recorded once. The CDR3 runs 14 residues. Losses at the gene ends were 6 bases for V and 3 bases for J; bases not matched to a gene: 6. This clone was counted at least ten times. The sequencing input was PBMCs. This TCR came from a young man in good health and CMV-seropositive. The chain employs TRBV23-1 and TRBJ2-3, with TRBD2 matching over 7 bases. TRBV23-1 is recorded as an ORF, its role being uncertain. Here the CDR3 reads CASRAGCLTDTQYF. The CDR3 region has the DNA TGCGCCAGCAGAGCGGGGTGTTTGACAGATACGCAGTATTTT.